This T cell receptor beta chain was found in a study of regulatory T cells in long-lasting Graves disease. Time point given: newly diagnosed GD, antithyroid drugs for less than 3 months. TCR sequences were obtained from RNA taken from PBMCs. The authors diagnosed Graves' disease using American Thyroid Association guidelines. Staff drew roughly 9 milliliters of peripheral blood into EDTA tubes. The germline V gene has CDR1 ENHRY and CDR2 SYGVKD. This CDR3 is 14 amino acids long. Trimming stripped 4 bases from V and 4 bases from J, with 13 bases between. There are a few counts of this clonotype. Building the TCR beta libraries relied on iRepertoire HTBI primers, and CDR3 regions underwent Arm-PCR. Authors' processing steps: Among the samples, around 58 TRBV and 14 TRBJ segments were identified. Each CDR3 protein is one row after TCRdb ran MiXCR on the multiplex PCR reads. The V and J calls and clone size come from TCRdb's table, not from the authors' own analysis. The sample lists about 520,000 distinct CDR3 sequences, around 12% occurring once.

This sample also appeared in a second study, on T cells in Graves' hyperthyroidism and ophthalmopathy. According to that study: The study enrolled patients aged 18 to 65 with newly diagnosed hyperthyroidism of under 2 months' duration.

The TCR comes from a woman aged 30 to 39 with Graves disease. The sequencing used peripheral blood mononuclear cells (PBMCs), collected at new diagnosis, from a patient treated with antithyroid drugs. The V call is TRBV10-3, the J call TRBJ1-1, with TRBD1 as a possible D gene (5 bases). The DNA of the CDR3 is TGTGCCATCAGTGGGGCAAGGGGTCGCACTGAAGCTTTCTTT. It is translated as CAISGARGRTEAFF.